The clone carrying this T cell receptor (beta chain) was recorded a few times. Its antigen is as yet unknown. The data originate from a study of T-cell memory formation after mild COVID-19. Study conclusions and caveats: The pre-infection memory compartment contained some responding clones, suggesting cross-reactive memory joined. Contracting CD4+ clones sat mainly in CM and EM; CD8+ in EMRA.

This CDR3 region has 16 residues. V was shortened by 2 bases and J by 0 bases, with 11 bases between the two germline ends. Germline V lookup: CDR1 GTSNPN, CDR2 SVGIG (reference sequence). MiXCR, run by TCRdb on the 5' RACE reads, gives a single entry per CDR3 protein. The sample holds 400,000 to 500,000 distinct CDR3 sequences, 20% seen once. Sequencing used PBMCs or a T cell subset sorted from them (not recorded which). V gene TRBV30 combines with J gene TRBJ2-6; D ambiguous. The sequence was collected from an adult woman who had mild COVID-19 (a few samples of this study predate the infection). Cell type and time point are not known. The CDR3 nucleotides are TGTGCCTGGAGTCTGACTGGTTACTCTGGGGCCAACGTCCTGACTTTC. Translation gives CAWSLTGYSGANVLTF.